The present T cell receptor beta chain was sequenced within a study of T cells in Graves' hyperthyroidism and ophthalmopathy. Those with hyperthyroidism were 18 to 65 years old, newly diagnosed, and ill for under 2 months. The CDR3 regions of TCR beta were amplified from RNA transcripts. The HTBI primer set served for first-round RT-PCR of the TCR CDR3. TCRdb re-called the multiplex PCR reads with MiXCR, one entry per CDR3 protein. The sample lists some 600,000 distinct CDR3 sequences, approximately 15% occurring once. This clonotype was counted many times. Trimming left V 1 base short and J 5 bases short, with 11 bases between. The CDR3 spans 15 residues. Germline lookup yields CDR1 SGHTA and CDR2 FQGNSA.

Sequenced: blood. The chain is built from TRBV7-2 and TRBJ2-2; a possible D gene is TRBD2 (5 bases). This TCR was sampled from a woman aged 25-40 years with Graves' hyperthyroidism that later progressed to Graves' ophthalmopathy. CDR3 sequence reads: CASSLGAEVTGELFF. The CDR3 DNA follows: TGTGCCAGCAGCTTAGGGGCGGAGGTAACCGGGGAGCTGTTTTTT.